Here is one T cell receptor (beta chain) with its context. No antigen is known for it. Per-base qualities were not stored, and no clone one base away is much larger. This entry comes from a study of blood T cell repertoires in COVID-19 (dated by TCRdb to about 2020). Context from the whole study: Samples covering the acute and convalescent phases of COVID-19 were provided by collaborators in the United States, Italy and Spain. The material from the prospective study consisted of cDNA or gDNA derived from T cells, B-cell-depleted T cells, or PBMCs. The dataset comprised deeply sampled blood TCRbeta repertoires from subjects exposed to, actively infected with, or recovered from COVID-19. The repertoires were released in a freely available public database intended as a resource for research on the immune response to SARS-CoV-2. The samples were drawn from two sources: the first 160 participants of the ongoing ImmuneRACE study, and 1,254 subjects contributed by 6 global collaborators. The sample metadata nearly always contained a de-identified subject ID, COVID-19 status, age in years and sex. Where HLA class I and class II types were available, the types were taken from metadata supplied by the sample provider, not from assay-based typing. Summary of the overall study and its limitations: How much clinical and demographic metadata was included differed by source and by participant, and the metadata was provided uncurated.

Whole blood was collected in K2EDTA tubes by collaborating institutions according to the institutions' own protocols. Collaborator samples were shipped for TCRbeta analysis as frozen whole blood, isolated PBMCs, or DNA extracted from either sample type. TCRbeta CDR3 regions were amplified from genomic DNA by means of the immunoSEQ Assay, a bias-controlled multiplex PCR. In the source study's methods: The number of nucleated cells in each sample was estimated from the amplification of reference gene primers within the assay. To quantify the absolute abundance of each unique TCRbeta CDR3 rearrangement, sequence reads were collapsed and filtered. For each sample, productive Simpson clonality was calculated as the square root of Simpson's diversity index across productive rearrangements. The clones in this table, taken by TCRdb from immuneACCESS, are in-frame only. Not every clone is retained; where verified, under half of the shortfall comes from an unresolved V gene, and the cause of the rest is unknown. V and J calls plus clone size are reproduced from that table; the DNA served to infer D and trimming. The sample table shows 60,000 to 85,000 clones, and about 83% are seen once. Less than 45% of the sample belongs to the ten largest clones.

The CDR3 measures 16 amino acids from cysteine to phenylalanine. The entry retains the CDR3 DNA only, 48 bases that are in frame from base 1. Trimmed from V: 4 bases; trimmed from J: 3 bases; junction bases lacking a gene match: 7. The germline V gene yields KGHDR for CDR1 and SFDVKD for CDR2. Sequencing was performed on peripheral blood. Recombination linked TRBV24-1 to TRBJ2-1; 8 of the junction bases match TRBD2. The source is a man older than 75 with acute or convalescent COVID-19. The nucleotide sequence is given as TGTGCCACCAGTGACCCGGGACTAGATTTCTACAATGAGCAGTTCTTC. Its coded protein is CATSDPGLDFYNEQFF.